This record looks at one T cell receptor beta chain sequence and its context. Antigen unknown. Only in-frame clones appear in the TCRdb table, and some are missing; sequencing was by immunoSEQ multiplex PCR. The data hold 25,000 to 30,000 clones, with about 76% observed a single time. Healthy controls were blood donor buffy coats. The data are from a study of STAT5B mutations in CD4+ large granular lymphocyte leukemia. Study-level results: TRBV06-family usage was enriched in top patient clones (8/27) versus controls (2/35).

With 0 bases removed from V and 8 bases from J, the gap between germline ends came to 12 bases. Germline V gene lookup returns CDR1 SGHRS and CDR2 YFSETQ. This CDR3 contains 14 residues. The specimen was CD4+ T cells from blood buffy coats. This chain links TRBV5-1 with TRBJ2-1; D may be TRBD1 (5 bases). This TCR was recovered from a human donor in good health. CDR3 sequence reads: CASSLGAGFDEQFF. CDR3 DNA sequence: TGCGCCAGCAGCTTGGGGGCAGGGTTCGATGAGCAGTTCTTC.